A single T cell receptor beta chain is shown here with its context. Its cognate antigen is unknown. V lost 6 bases and J lost 3; bases outside the gene matches: 5. The CDR3 is made up of 14 amino acids. Germline V gene data show CDR1 as SGHDT and CDR2 as YYEEEE. The sample belongs to a study of cytomegalovirus exposure and HLA in healthy donors. Study results and limitations: With later analysis, a missense DCLRE1C variant became linked to TCR beta V- and J-gene trimming. Further analysis was carried out later, and it showed several of the most significant clusters appearing linked to common viral pathogens.

13 Jbeta primers and 60 Vbeta primers were used for the PCR. TCRdb's copy holds only in-frame clones and misses some; the assay was immunoSEQ multiplex PCR. The repertoire includes about 180,000 clones, approximately 80% of them detected once, and around 1.4% sits in the top ten. The chain couples TRBV5-6 to TRBJ1-3, with 8 bases matching TRBD1. The sequencing input was PBMCs. The source of this sequence is a girl between 5 and 17 years old in good health and CMV-seropositive. CDR3 residues: CASTEQGVGNTIYF. DNA of the CDR3: TGTGCCAGCACAGAACAGGGGGTTGGAAACACCATATATTTT.